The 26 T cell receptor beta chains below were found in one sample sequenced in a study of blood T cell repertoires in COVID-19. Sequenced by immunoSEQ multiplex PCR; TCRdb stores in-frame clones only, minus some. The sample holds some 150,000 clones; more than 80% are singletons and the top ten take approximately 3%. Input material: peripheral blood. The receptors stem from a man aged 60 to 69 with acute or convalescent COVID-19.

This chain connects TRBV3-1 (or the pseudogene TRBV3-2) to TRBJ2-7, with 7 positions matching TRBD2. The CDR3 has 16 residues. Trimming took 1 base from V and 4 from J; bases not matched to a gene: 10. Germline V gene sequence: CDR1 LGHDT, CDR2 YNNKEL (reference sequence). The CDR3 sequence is CASSQAATSFGYEQYF. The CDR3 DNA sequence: TGTGCCAGCAGCCAAGCTGCGACTAGCTTTGGTTACGAGCAGTACTTC.

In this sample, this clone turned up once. This CDR3 is CASSVTGKGTEAFF. CDR3 bases: TGTGCCAGCAGCGTAACAGGGAAGGGCACTGAAGCTTTCTTT. This chain links TRBV5-4 with TRBJ1-1, with a possible D match to TRBD1 (6 bases). From germline, CDR1 is SGHNT and CDR2 YYREEE (reference sequence). The CDR3 covers 14 residues. V was shortened by 4 bases and J by 4 bases, with 14 bases between the two germline ends. Drawing the rest from reference TRBV5-4 and TRBJ1-1, the complete variable domain is ETGVTQSPTHLIKTRGQQVTLRCSSQSGHNTVSWYQQALGQGPQFIFQYYREEENGRGNFPPRFSGLQFPNYSSELNVNALELDDSALYLCASSVTGKGTEAFFGQGTRLTVV.

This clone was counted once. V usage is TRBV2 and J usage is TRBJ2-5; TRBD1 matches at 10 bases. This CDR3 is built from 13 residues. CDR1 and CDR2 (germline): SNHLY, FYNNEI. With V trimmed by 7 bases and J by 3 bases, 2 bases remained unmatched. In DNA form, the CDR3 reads TGTGCCAGCACGGACAGGGGGGAAGAGACCCAGTACTTC. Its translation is CASTDRGEETQYF.

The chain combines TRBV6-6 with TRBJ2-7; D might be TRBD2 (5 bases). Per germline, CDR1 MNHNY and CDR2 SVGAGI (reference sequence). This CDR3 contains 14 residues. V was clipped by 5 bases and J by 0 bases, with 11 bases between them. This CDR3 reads CASSRQRSSYEQYF. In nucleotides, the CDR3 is TGTGCCAGCAGTCGTCAGCGGAGCTCCTACGAGCAGTACTTC.

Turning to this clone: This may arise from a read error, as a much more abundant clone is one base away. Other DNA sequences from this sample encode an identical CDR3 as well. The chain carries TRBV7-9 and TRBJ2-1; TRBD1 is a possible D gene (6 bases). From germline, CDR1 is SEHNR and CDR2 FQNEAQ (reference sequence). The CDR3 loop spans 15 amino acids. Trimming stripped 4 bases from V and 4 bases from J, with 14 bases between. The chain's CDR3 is CASSSPGQTYNEQFF. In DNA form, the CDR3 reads TGTGCCAGCAGCTCCCCAGGACAGACTTACAATGAGCAGTTCTTC.

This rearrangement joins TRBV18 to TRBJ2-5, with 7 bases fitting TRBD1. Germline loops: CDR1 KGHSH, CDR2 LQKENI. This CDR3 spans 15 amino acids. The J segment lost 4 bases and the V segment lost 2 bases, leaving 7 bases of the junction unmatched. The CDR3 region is CASSPSGTAGETQYF. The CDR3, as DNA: TGTGCCAGCTCACCATCTGGGACAGCCGGAGAGACCCAGTACTTC.

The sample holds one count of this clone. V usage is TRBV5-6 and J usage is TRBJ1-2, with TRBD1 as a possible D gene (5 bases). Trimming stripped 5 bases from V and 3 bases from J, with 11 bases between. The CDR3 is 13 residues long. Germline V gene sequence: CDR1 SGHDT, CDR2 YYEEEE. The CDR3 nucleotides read TGTGCCAGCAGGCAGGACACAGACTATGGCTACACCTTC. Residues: CASRQDTDYGYTF. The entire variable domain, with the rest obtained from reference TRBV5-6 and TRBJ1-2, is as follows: DAGVTQSPTHLIKTRGQQVTLRCSPKSGHDTVSWYQQALGQGPQFIFQYYEEEERQRGNFPDRFSGHQFPNYSSELNVNALLLGDSALYLCASRQDTDYGYTFGSGTRLTVV.

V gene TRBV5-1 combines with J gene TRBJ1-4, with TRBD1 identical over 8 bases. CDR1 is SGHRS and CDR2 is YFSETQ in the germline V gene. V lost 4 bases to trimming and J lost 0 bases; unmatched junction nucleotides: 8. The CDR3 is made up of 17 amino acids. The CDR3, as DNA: TGCGCCAGCAGCCCCGGACAGGGAGTGGCAACTAATGAAAAACTGTTTTTT. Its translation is CASSPGQGVATNEKLFF.

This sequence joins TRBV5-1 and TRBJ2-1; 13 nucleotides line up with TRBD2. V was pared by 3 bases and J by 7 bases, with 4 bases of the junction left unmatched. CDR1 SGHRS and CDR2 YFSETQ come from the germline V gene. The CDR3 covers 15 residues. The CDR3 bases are TGCGCCAGCAGCTCCACTAGCGGGGGGGCGAATGAGCAGTTCTTC. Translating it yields CASSSTSGGANEQFF. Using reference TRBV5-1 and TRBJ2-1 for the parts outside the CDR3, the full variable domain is KAGVTQTPRYLIKTRGQQVTLSCSPISGHRSVSWYQQTPGQGLQFLFEYFSETQRNKGNFPGRFSGRQFSNSRSEMNVSTLELGDSALYLCASSSTSGGANEQFFGPGTRLTVL.

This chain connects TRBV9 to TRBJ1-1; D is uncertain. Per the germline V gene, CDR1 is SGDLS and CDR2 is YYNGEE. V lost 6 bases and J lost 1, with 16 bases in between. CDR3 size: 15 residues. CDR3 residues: CASTPAGMRNTEAFF. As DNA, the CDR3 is TGTGCCAGCACCCCCGCGGGGATGAGGAACACTGAAGCTTTCTTT.

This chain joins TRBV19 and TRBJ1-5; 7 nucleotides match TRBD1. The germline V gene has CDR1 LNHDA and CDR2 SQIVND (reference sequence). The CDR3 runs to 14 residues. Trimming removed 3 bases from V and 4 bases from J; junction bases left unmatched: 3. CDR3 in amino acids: CASSMDRNNQPQHF. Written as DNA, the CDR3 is TGTGCCAGTAGTATGGACAGGAATAATCAGCCCCAGCATTTT.

The CDR3 sequence is CAMGGQLDEAFF. The CDR3 DNA sequence: TGTGCCATGGGGGGACAGTTAGATGAAGCTTTCTTT. This chain joins TRBV5-4 and TRBJ1-1, with 7 bases matching TRBD1. The CDR3 is 12 amino acids. Germline assignment: CDR1 SGHNT and CDR2 YYREEE (reference sequence). The V segment lost 9 bases and the J segment 7 bases; nucleotides outside the gene matches: 9.

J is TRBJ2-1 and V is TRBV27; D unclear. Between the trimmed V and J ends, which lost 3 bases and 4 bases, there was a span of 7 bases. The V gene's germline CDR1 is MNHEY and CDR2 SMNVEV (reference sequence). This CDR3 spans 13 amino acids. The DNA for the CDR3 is TGTGCCAGCAGTTTCTACGAGTACAATGAGCAGTTCTTC. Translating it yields CASSFYEYNEQFF.

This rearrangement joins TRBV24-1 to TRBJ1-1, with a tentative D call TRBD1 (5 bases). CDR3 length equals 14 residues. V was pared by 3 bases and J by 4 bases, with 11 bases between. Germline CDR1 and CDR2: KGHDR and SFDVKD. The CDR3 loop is CATSDRGGTTEAFF. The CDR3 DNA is TGTGCCACCAGTGATCGCGGGGGGACCACTGAAGCTTTCTTT.

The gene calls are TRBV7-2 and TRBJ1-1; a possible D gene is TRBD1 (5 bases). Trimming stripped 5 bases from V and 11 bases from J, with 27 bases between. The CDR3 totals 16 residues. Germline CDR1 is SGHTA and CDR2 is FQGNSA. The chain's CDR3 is CASSPVWGLGGLSAFF. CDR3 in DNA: TGTGCCAGCAGCCCCGTTTGGGGATTGGGGGGTCTGAGTGCTTTCTTT.

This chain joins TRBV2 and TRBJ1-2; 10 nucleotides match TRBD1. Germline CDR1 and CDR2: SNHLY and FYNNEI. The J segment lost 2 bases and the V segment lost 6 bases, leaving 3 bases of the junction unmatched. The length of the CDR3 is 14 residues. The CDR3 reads CASRGQGGNYGYTF. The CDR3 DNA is TGTGCCAGCAGAGGACAGGGGGGAAACTATGGCTACACCTTC.

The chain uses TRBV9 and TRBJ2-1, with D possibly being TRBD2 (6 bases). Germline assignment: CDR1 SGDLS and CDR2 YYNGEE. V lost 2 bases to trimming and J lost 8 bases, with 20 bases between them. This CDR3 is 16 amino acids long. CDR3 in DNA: TGTGCCAGCAGCGTGGTGGGCGGGGACCACCTCCATGAGCAGTTCTTC. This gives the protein CASSVVGGDHLHEQFF.

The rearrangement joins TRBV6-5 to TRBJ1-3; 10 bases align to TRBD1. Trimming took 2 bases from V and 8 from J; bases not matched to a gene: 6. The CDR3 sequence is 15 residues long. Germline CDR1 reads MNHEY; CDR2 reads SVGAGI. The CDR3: CASSYNRDRGYTIYF. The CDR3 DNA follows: TGTGCCAGCAGTTACAACCGGGACAGGGGTTACACCATATATTTT.

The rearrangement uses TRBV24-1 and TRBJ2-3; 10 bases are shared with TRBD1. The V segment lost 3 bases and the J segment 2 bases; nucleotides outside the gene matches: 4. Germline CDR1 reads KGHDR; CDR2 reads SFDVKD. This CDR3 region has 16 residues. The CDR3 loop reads CATSDGQGEYTDTQYF. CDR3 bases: TGTGCCACCAGTGATGGACAGGGGGAGTACACAGATACGCAGTATTTT.

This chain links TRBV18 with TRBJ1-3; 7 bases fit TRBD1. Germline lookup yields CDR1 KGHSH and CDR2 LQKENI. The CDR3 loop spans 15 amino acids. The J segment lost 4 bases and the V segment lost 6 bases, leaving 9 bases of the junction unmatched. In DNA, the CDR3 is TGTGCCAGCTCTTTTGACAGGGCCCTCGGAAACACCATATATTTT. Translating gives CASSFDRALGNTIYF.

The CDR3 DNA sequence: TGTGCCAGCAGCTCTATAGGCCGGGCGGGTGACACTGAAGCTTTCTTT. Protein sequence: CASSSIGRAGDTEAFF. The chain couples TRBV7-8 to TRBJ1-1; no clear D gene. Per the germline V gene, CDR1 is SGHVS and CDR2 is FQNEAQ. Trimming pared 4 bases from V and 3 bases from J, leaving 18 bases between. This CDR3 contains 16 residues.

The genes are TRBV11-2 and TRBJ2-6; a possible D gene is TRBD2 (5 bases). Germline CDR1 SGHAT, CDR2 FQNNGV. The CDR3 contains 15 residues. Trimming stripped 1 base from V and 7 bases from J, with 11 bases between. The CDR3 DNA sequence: TGTGCCAGCAGCTTAGCGTTAGGGAGCGCCAACGTCCTGACTTTC. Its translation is CASSLALGSANVLTF.

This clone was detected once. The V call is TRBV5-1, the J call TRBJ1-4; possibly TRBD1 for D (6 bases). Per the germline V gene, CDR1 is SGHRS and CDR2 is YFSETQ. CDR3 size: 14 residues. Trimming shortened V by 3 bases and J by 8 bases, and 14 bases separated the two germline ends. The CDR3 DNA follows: TGCGCCAGCAGCTCACAGGGATTTCGGGAAAAACTGTTTTTT. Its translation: CASSSQGFREKLFF.

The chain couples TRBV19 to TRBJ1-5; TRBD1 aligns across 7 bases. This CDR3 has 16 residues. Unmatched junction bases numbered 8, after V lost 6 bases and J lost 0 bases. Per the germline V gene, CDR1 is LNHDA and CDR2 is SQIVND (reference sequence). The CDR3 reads CASSPQGGTSNQPQHF. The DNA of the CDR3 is TGTGCCAGTAGCCCCCAAGGGGGCACTAGCAATCAGCCCCAGCATTTT.

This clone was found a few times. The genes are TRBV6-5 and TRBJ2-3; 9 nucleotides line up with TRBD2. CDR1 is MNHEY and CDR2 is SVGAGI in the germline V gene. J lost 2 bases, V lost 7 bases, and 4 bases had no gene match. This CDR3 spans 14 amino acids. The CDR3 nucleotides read TGTGCCAGCATTCCTAGCGGGGCCACAGATACGCAGTATTTT. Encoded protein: CASIPSGATDTQYF.

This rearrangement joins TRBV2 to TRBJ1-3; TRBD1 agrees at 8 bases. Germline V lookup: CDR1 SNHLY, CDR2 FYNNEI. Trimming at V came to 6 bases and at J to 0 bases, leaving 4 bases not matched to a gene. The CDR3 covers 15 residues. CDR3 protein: CASSNTGGSGNTIYF. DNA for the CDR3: TGTGCCAGCAGCAACACAGGGGGCTCTGGAAACACCATATATTTT.